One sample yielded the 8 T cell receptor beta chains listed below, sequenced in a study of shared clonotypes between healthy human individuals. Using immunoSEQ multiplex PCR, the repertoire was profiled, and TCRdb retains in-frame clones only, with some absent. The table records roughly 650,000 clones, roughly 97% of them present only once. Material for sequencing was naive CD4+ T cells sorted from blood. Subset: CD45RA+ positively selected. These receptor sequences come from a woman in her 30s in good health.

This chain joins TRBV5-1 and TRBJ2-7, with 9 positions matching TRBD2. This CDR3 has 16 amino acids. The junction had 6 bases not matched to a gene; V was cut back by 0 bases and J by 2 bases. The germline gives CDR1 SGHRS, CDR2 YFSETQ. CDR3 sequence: CASSLGGTSHTYEQYF. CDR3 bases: TGCGCCAGCAGCTTGGGTGGGACTAGCCACACCTACGAGCAGTACTTC.

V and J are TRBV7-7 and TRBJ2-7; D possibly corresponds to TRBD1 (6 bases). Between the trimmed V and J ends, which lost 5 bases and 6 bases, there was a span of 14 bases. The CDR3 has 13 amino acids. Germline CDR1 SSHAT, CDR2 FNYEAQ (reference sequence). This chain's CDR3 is CASSVNRDGEQYF. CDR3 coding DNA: TGTGCCAGCAGCGTAAACAGGGACGGCGAGCAGTACTTC.

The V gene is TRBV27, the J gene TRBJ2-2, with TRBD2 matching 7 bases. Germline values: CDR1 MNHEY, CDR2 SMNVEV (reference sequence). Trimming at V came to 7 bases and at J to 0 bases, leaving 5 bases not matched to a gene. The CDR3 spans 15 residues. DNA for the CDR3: TGTGCCAGCACTACGGGAGGACCGAACACCGGGGAGCTGTTTTTT. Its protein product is CASTTGGPNTGELFF.

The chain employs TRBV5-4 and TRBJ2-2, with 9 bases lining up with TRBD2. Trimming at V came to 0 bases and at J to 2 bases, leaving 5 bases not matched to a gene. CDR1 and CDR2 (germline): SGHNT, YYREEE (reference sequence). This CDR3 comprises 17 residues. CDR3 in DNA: TGTGCCAGCAGCTTGGCATTGACTAGCGGTAACACCGGGGAGCTGTTTTTT. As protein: CASSLALTSGNTGELFF.

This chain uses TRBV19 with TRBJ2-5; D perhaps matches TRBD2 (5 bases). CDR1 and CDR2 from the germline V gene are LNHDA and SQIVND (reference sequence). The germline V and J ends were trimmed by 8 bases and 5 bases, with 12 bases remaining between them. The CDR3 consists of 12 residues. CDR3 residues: CASSGILETQYF. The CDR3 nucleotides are TGTGCCAGTTCCGGGATTTTGGAGACCCAGTACTTC.

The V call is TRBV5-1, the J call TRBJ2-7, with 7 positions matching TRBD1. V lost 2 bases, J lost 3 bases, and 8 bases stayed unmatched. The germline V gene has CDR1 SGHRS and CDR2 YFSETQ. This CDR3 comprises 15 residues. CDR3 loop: CASSLRQGAGYEQYF. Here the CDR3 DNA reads TGCGCCAGCAGCTTACGACAGGGCGCCGGCTACGAGCAGTACTTC.

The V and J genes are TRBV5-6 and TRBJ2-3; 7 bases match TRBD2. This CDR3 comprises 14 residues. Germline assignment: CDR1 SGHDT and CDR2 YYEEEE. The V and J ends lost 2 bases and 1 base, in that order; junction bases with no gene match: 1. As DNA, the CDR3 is TGTGCCAGCAGCTTCCGGGGGGGCACAGATACGCAGTATTTT. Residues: CASSFRGGTDTQYF.

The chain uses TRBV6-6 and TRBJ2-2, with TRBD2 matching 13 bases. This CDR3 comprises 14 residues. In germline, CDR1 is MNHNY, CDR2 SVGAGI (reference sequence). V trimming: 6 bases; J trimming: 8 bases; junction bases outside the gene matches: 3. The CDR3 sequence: CASSGLAGVGELFF. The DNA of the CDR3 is TGTGCCAGCAGCGGACTAGCGGGAGTTGGGGAGCTGTTTTTT.